Detailed here is one TCR beta chain. V shed 4 bases and J shed 5 bases, with 17 bases lying between them. Germline V gives CDR1 SGHRS, CDR2 YFSETQ. This CDR3 spans 15 amino acids. These data originate in a study of blood T cell repertoires in COVID-19. Across the whole study: Spain, Italy and the United States supplied samples that represented acute and convalescent COVID-19. PBMCs, B-cell-depleted T cells, or T cells were the source of the cDNA or gDNA that made up the material.

As processed by the authors: From reference gene primer amplification, estimates of nucleated cell counts were derived. Clones were sequenced by immunoSEQ multiplex PCR, and TCRdb holds only the in-frame ones, with some missing. Clonal size and the V and J genes are those of that table, whereas D and trimming came from the DNA. This repertoire shows approximately 210,000 clones, about 88% found once; its top ten account for approximately 1.7%. The origin of this receptor is a man between 70 and 80 years old with acute or convalescent COVID-19. The chain links TRBV5-1 to TRBJ2-3, with a tentative D call TRBD2 (6 bases). Sequenced sample: peripheral blood. Here the CDR3 DNA reads TGCGCCAGCAGCGTTGGGGGGAGATTTGGAGATACGCAGTATTTT. It encodes CASSVGGRFGDTQYF.